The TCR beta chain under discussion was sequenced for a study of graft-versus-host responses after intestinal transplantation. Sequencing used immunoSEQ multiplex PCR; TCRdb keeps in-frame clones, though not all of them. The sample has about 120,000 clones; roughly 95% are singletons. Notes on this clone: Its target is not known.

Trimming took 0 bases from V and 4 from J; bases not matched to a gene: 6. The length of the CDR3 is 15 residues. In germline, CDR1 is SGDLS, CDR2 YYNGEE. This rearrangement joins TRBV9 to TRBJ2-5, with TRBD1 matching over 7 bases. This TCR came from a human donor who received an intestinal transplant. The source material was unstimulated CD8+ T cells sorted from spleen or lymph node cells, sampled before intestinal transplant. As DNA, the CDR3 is TGTGCCAGCAGCGTAGGTACAGGGGAGACAGAGACCCAGTACTTC. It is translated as CASSVGTGETETQYF.